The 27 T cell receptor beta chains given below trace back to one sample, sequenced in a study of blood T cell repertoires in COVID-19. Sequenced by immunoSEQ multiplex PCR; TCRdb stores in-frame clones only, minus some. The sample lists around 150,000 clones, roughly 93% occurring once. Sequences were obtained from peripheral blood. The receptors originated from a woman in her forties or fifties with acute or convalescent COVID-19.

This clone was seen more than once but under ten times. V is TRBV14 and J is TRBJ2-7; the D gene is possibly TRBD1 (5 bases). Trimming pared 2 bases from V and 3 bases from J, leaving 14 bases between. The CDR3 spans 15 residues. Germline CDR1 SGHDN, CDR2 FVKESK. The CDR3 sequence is CASSQSGFGVYEQYF. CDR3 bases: TGTGCCAGCAGCCAATCAGGGTTCGGCGTCTACGAGCAGTACTTC.

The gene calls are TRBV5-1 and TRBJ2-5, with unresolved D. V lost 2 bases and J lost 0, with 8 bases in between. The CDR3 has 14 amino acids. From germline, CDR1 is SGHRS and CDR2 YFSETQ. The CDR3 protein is CASSLGENQETQYF. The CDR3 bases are TGCGCCAGCAGCTTAGGAGAAAACCAAGAGACCCAGTACTTC.

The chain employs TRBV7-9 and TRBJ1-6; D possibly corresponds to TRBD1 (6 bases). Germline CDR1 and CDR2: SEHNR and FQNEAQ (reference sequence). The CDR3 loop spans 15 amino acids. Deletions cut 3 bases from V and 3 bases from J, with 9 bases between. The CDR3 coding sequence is TGTGCCAGCAGCTTCTCGGACAGCTATAATTCACCCCTCCACTTT. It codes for CASSFSDSYNSPLHF.

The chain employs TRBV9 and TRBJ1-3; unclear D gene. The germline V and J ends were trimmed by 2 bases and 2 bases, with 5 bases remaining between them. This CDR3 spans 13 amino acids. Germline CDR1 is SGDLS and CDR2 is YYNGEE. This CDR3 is CASSVWPGNTIYF. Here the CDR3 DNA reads TGTGCCAGCAGCGTCTGGCCTGGAAACACCATATATTTT.

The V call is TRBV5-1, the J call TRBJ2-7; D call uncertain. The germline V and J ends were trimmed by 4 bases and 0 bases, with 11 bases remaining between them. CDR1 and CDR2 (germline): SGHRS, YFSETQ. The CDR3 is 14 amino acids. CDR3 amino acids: CASSAEAHSYEQYF. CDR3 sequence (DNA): TGCGCCAGCAGCGCAGAGGCCCACTCCTACGAGCAGTACTTC.

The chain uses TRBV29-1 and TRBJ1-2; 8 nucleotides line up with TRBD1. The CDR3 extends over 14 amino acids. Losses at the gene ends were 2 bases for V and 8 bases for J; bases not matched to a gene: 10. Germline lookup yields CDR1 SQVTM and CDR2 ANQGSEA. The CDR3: CSVESAGGLGGYTF. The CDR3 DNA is TGCAGCGTTGAATCGGCAGGGGGCTTGGGGGGCTACACCTTC.

CDR3 bases: TGTGCCAGCCGATCAACAGGGGCTAGGTACGAGCAGTACTTC. It yields the protein CASRSTGARYEQYF. V is TRBV28 and J is TRBJ2-7; the match to TRBD1 covers 7 bases. Germline loops: CDR1 MDHEN, CDR2 SYDVKM. J lost 4 bases, V lost 8 bases, and 11 bases had no gene match. The CDR3 is 14 residues long.

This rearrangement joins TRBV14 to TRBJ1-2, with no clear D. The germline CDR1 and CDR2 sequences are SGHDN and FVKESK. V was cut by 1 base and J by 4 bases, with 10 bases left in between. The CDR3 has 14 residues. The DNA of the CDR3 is TGTGCCAGCAGCCAAGCCAGGTTTGGCTATGGCTACACCTTC. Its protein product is CASSQARFGYGYTF.

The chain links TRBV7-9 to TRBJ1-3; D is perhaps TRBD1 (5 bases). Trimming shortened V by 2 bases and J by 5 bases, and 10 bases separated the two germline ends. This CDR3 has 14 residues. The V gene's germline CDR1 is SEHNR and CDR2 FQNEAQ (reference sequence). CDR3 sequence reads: CASSLQGPRNTIYF. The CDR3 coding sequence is TGTGCCAGCAGCTTACAGGGTCCCCGAAACACCATATATTTT. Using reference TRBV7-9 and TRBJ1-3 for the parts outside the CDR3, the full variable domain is DTGVSQNPRHKITKRGQNVTFRCDPISEHNRLYWYRQTLGQGPEFLTYFQNEAQLEKSRLLSDRFSAERPKGSFSTLEIQRTEQGDSAMYLCASSLQGPRNTIYFGEGSWLTVV.

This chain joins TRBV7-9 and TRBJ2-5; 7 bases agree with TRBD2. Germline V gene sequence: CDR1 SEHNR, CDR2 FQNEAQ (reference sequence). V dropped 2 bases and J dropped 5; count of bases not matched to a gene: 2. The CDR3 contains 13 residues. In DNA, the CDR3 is TGTGCCAGCAGCTTAAGCGGGGCGGAGACCCAGTACTTC. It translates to CASSLSGAETQYF.

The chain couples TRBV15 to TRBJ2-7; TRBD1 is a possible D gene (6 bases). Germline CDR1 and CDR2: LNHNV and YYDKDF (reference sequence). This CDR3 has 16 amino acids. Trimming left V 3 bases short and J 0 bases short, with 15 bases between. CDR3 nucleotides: TGTGCCACCAGCAGGGGTGGACAGCCAAGCTCCTACGAGCAGTACTTC. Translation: CATSRGGQPSSYEQYF.

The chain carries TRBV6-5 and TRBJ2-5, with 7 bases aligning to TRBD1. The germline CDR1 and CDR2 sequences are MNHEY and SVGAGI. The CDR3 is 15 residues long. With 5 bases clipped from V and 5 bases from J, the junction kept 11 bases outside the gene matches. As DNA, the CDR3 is TGTGCCAGCAGTAAACCGACAGGGCCGGGGGAGACCCAGTACTTC. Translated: CASSKPTGPGETQYF.

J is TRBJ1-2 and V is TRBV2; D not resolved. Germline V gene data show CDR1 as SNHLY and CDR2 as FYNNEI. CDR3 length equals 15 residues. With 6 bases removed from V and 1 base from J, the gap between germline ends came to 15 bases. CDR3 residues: CASRQPIGSNYGYTF. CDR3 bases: TGTGCCAGCAGGCAGCCCATAGGGAGTAACTATGGCTACACCTTC. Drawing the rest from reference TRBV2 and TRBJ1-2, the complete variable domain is EPEVTQTPSHQVTQMGQEVILRCVPISNHLYFYWYRQILGQKVEFLVSFYNNEISEKSEIFDDQFSVERPDGSNFTLKIRSTKLEDSAMYFCASRQPIGSNYGYTFGSGTRLTVV.

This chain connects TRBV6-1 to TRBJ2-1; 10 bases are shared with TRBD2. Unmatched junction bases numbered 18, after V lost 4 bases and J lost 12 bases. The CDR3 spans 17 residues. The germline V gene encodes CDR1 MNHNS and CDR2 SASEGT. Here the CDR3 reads CASSGTSGVEYFFVQFF. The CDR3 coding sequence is TGTGCCAGCAGTGGCACTAGCGGGGTCGAATATTTTTTTGTGCAGTTCTTC.

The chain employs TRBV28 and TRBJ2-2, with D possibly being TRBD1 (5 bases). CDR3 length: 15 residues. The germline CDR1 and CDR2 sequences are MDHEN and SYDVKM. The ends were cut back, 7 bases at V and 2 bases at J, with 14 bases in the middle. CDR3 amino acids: CASTTSQGNTGELFF. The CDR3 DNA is TGTGCCAGCACCACCTCTCAGGGAAACACCGGGGAGCTGTTTTTT.

Written as DNA, the CDR3 is TGTGCCATCAGCGGCGTAGGGGCTGAAGCTTTCTTT. Encoded protein: CAISGVGAEAFF. The chain recombines TRBV10-3 with TRBJ1-1; D perhaps matches TRBD1 (5 bases). V was cut by 6 bases and J by 6 bases, with 11 bases left in between. This CDR3 has 12 residues. Germline values: CDR1 ENHRY, CDR2 SYGVKD.

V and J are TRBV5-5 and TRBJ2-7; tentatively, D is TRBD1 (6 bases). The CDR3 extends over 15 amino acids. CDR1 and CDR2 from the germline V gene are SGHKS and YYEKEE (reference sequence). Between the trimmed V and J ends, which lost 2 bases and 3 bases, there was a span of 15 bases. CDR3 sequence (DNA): TGTGCCAGCAGCTTCGGCCCCCCAGGGGACTACGAGCAGTACTTC. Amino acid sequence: CASSFGPPGDYEQYF.

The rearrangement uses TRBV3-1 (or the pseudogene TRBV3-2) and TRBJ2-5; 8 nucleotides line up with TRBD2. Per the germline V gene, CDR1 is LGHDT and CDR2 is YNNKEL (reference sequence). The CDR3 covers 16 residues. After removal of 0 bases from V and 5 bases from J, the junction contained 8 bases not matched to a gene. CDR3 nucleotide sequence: TGTGCCAGCAGCCAAGAACGGGGGGGCCTGGGGGAGACCCAGTACTTC. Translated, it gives CASSQERGGLGETQYF.

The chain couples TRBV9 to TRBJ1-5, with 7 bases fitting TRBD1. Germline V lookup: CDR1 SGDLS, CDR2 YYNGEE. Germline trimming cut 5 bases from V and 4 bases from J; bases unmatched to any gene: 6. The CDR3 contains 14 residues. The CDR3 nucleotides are TGTGCCAGCAGTCGGGACAGCTCTAATCAGCCCCAGCATTTT. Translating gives CASSRDSSNQPQHF. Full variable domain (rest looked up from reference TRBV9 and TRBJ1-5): DSGVTQTPKHLITATGQRVTLRCSPRSGDLSVYWYQQSLDQGLQFLIQYYNGEERAKGNILERFSAQQFPDLHSELNLSSLELGDSALYFCASSRDSSNQPQHFGDGTRLSIL.

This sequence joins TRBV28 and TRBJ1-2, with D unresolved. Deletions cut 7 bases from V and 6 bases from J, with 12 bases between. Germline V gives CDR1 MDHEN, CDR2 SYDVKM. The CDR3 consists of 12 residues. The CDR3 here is CASTWGGDGYTF. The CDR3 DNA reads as TGTGCCAGCACTTGGGGAGGCGATGGCTACACCTTC.

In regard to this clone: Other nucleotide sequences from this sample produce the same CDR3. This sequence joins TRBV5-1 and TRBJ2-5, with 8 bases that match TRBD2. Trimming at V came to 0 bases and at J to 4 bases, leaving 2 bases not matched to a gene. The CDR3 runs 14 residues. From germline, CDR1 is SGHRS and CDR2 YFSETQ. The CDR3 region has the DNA TGCGCCAGCAGCTTGGGCCGGGGGGGAGAGACCCAGTACTTC. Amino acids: CASSLGRGGETQYF.

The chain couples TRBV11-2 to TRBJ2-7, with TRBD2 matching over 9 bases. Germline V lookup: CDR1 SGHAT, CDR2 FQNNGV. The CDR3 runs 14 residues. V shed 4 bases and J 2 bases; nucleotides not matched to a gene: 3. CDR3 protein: CASSSTSGPYEQYF. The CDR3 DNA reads TGTGCCAGCAGCTCGACTAGCGGTCCCTACGAGCAGTACTTC.

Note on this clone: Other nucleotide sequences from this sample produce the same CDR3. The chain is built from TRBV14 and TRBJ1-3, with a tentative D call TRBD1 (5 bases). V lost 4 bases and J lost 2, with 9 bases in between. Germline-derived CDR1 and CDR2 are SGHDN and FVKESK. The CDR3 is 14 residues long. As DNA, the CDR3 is TGTGCCAGCAGCCCTTTGGGGCCTGGAAACACCATATATTTT. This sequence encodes CASSPLGPGNTIYF. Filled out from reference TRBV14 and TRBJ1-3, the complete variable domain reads EAGVTQFPSHSVIEKGQTVTLRCDPISGHDNLYWYRRVMGKEIKFLLHFVKESKQDESGMPNNRFLAERTGGTYSTLKVQPAELEDSGVYFCASSPLGPGNTIYFGEGSWLTVV.

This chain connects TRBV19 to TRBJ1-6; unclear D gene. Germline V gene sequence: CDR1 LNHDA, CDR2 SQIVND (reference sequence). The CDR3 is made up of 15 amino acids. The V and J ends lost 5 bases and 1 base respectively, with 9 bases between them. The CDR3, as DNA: TGTGCCAGTAGTCGGGAGTTTTCCTATAATTCACCCCTCCACTTT. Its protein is CASSREFSYNSPLHF.

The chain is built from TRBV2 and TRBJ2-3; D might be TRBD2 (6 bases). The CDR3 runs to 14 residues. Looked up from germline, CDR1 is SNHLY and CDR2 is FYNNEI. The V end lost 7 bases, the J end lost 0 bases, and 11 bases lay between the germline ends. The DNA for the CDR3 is TGTGCCAGCAAGACTAGAACTAGCACAGATACGCAGTATTTT. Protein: CASKTRTSTDTQYF.

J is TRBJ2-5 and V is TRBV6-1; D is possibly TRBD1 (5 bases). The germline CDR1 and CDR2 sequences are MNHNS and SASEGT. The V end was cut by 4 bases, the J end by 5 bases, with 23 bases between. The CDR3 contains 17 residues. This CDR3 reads CASSARLGHLKWETQYF. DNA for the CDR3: TGTGCCAGCAGTGCTCGATTAGGACATCTAAAGTGGGAGACCCAGTACTTC.

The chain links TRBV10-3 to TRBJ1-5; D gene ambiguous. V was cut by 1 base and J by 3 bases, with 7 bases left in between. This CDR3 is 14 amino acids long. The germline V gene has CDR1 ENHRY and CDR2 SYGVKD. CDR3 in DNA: TGTGCCATCAGTGAGTGGGCGTCCAATCAGCCCCAGCATTTT. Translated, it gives CAISEWASNQPQHF.